These 31 T cell receptor beta chains share one sample of origin, sequenced in a study of blood T cell repertoires in COVID-19. Libraries were prepared by immunoSEQ multiplex PCR; TCRdb keeps only in-frame clonotypes and omits some of them. Of about 110,000 clones listed, 70% to 90% are singletons. Sequenced sample: peripheral blood. The receptors originated from a man in his forties or fifties with active or convalescent COVID-19.

The CDR3 bases are TGCGCCAGCAGCTATCTCCCCGGGACAGAGAATCAGCCCCAGCATTTT. Its protein is CASSYLPGTENQPQHF. The chain joins TRBV5-1 to TRBJ1-5; 7 nucleotides match TRBD1. The germline gives CDR1 SGHRS, CDR2 YFSETQ. This CDR3 region has 16 residues. Trimming cost V 3 bases and J 4 bases; bases outside gene matches: 10.

The chain employs TRBV7-8 and TRBJ2-5, with 8 positions matching TRBD2. Germline V gene data show CDR1 as SGHVS and CDR2 as FQNEAQ. The CDR3 has 15 amino acids. Trimming removed 4 bases from V and 4 bases from J; junction bases left unmatched: 8. The CDR3 DNA sequence: TGTGCCAGCAGCTCACTAGCGGCAGGAGGAGAGACCCAGTACTTC. Its protein product is CASSSLAAGGETQYF.

The chain recombines TRBV28 with TRBJ2-7; 7 bases fit TRBD2. The V segment lost 5 bases and the J segment 3 bases; nucleotides outside the gene matches: 4. Germline V gene sequence: CDR1 MDHEN, CDR2 SYDVKM. The CDR3 consists of 13 residues. CDR3 coding DNA: TGTGCCAGCAGTGCCCCTAGCGGCTACGAGCAGTACTTC. This gives the protein CASSAPSGYEQYF.

The genes are TRBV5-1 and TRBJ2-7; TRBD2 matches at 8 bases. With V trimmed by 4 bases and J by 3 bases, 6 bases remained unmatched. The germline gives CDR1 SGHRS, CDR2 YFSETQ. CDR3 length: 14 amino acids. CDR3 in amino acids: CASSNSGNNYEQYF. CDR3 nucleotides: TGCGCCAGCAGCAATAGCGGGAACAACTACGAGCAGTACTTC.

This rearrangement joins TRBV29-1 to TRBJ1-5; D call uncertain. Germline CDR1 is SQVTM and CDR2 is ANQGSEA. The ends were cut back, 3 bases at V and 6 bases at J, with 9 bases in the middle. The CDR3 loop spans 12 amino acids. The chain's CDR3 is CSVDRSSQPQHF. CDR3 nucleotides: TGCAGCGTTGACAGGTCAAGTCAGCCCCAGCATTTT.

The chain has TRBV5-6 and TRBJ1-2, with D unclear. Germline CDR1 SGHDT, CDR2 YYEEEE. V lost 1 base, J lost 3 bases, and 4 bases lay in between. CDR3 length: 12 amino acids. CDR3 nucleotide sequence: TGTGCCAGCAGCTTGCGGGACTATGGCTACACCTTC. Translated, it gives CASSLRDYGYTF.

CDR3 nucleotides: TGTGCCAGCAGCTTAGTACAGAAGAATGGCTACACCTTC. It encodes CASSLVQKNGYTF. The rearrangement uses TRBV7-8 and TRBJ1-2; no reliable D call. The CDR3 covers 13 residues. V was cut by 1 base and J by 6 bases, with 9 bases left in between. The germline V gene encodes CDR1 SGHVS and CDR2 FQNEAQ.

In the case of this clone: At one end the junction does not follow the germline gene, possibly because of a read error. The V and J genes are TRBV27 and TRBJ2-1; D is unresolved. The CDR3 is made up of 13 amino acids. Germline-derived CDR1 and CDR2 are MNHEY and SMNVEV (reference sequence). DNA for the CDR3: TGTGCCAGCAGTCTATCCTCCTCCAATGAGCAGTTCTTC. It encodes CASSLSSSNEQFF.

This clone occurred once. The chain employs TRBV28 and TRBJ1-5; no reliable D call. The germline gives CDR1 MDHEN, CDR2 SYDVKM. V was trimmed by 2 bases and J by 4 bases, leaving 15 bases between them. This CDR3 is built from 16 residues. The CDR3 DNA reads as TGTGCCAGCAGTTTAAGTTTCGGTTATCCAAATCAGCCCCAGCATTTT. It codes for CASSLSFGYPNQPQHF.

This clone has just one count. The chain is built from TRBV7-9 and TRBJ1-1, with D unclear. The germline V and J ends were trimmed by 7 bases and 7 bases, with 16 bases remaining between them. Germline assignment: CDR1 SEHNR and CDR2 FQNEAQ (reference sequence). The CDR3 sequence is 13 residues long. CDR3 bases: TGTGCCAGCACCGCTTTAGATCCGGGTGAAGCTTTCTTT. It is translated as CASTALDPGEAFF.

The rearrangement links TRBV19 to TRBJ2-2; 7 bases agree with TRBD2. J gave up 4 bases and V 7 bases, and 3 bases lay outside the gene matches. The CDR3 totals 13 residues. CDR1 is LNHDA and CDR2 is SQIVND in the germline V gene (reference sequence). DNA for the CDR3: TGTGCCAGTACGGGGGGAGTCACCGGGGAGCTGTTTTTT. Amino acids: CASTGGVTGELFF.

V usage is TRBV10-3 and J usage is TRBJ2-7; 10 bases line up with TRBD2. After removal of 7 bases from V and 0 bases from J, the junction contained 3 bases not matched to a gene. CDR1 and CDR2 from the germline V gene are ENHRY and SYGVKD. The CDR3 is made up of 14 amino acids. The chain's CDR3 is CAIKASGSSYEQYF. For the CDR3, the DNA is TGTGCCATCAAGGCTAGCGGGAGCTCCTACGAGCAGTACTTC.

This clone appeared a single time. V gene TRBV5-1 combines with J gene TRBJ2-7, with a weak D call TRBD2 (6 bases). Trimming took off 0 bases at V and 7 bases at J, with 14 bases between the two ends. The CDR3 has 14 residues. Germline CDR1 is SGHRS and CDR2 is YFSETQ. The CDR3 loop reads CASSLDGRAGEQYF. The DNA of the CDR3 is TGCGCCAGCAGCTTGGATGGCAGGGCGGGGGAGCAGTACTTC. Using reference TRBV5-1 and TRBJ2-7 for the parts outside the CDR3, the full variable domain is KAGVTQTPRYLIKTRGQQVTLSCSPISGHRSVSWYQQTPGQGLQFLFEYFSETQRNKGNFPGRFSGRQFSNSRSEMNVSTLELGDSALYLCASSLDGRAGEQYFGPGTRLTVT.

This clone was found once. The chain carries TRBV6-5 and TRBJ2-7; 9 positions match TRBD2. This CDR3 spans 15 amino acids. V shed 7 bases, J shed 2 bases, and the junction held 9 bases outside the gene matches. The V gene's germline CDR1 is MNHEY and CDR2 SVGAGI. This CDR3 reads CASTPVAGETYEQYF. For the CDR3, the DNA is TGTGCCAGCACTCCCGTAGCGGGAGAAACCTACGAGCAGTACTTC.

The gene calls are TRBV6-1 and TRBJ1-6; no clear D. Deletions cut 2 bases from V and 7 bases from J, with 12 bases between. The CDR3 is 15 amino acids. Germline assignment: CDR1 MNHNS and CDR2 SASEGT. DNA of the CDR3: TGTGCCAGCAGTGAAAATGTTCGAGGGAATTCACCCCTCCACTTT. Translated, it gives CASSENVRGNSPLHF.

The chain recombines TRBV2 with TRBJ1-1, with 7 nucleotides matching TRBD1. Losses at the gene ends were 1 base for V and 6 bases for J; bases not matched to a gene: 2. Germline V gives CDR1 SNHLY, CDR2 FYNNEI. The CDR3 is 13 amino acids. The CDR3 region has the DNA TGTGCCAGCAGTGAAGAGGGGGCTTCTGAAGCTTTCTTT. Amino acids: CASSEEGASEAFF. The variable domain in full, completed from reference TRBV2 and TRBJ1-1, reads EPEVTQTPSHQVTQMGQEVILRCVPISNHLYFYWYRQILGQKVEFLVSFYNNEISEKSEIFDDQFSVERPDGSNFTLKIRSTKLEDSAMYFCASSEEGASEAFFGQGTRLTVV.

This rearrangement joins TRBV15 to TRBJ2-7, with TRBD1 as a possible D gene (6 bases). The germline V gene encodes CDR1 LNHNV and CDR2 YYDKDF (reference sequence). The CDR3 loop spans 12 amino acids. V lost 8 bases and J lost 3, with 11 bases in between. The CDR3 DNA follows: TGTGCCACCGTCAGGGGAATCTACGAGCAGTACTTC. This translates into CATVRGIYEQYF. Combining the CDR3 with reference TRBV15 and TRBJ2-7 gives the whole variable domain DAMVIQNPRYQVTQFGKPVTLSCSQTLNHNVMYWYQQKSSQAPKLLFHYYDKDFNNEADTPDNFQSRRPNTSFCFLDIRSPGLGDTAMYLCATVRGIYEQYFGPGTRLTVT.

A single count supports this clone. The chain links TRBV7-8 to TRBJ1-2, with 8 bases aligning to TRBD1. Germline-derived CDR1 and CDR2 are SGHVS and FQNEAQ. V lost 5 bases and J lost 7; bases outside the gene matches: 6. The CDR3 runs to 13 residues. The CDR3 sequence is CASSPDRGGGYTF. CDR3 sequence (DNA): TGTGCCAGCAGCCCAGACAGGGGAGGTGGCTACACCTTC.

The rearrangement uses TRBV7-2 and TRBJ2-7, with a weak D call TRBD1 (6 bases). Trimming cost V 1 base and J 3 bases, with 10 bases left between them. The CDR3 is 14 amino acids. The germline gives CDR1 SGHTA, CDR2 FQGNSA. CDR3 DNA sequence: TGTGCCAGCAGCTTAGTCGTACAGGGCTACGAGCAGTACTTC. Amino acid sequence: CASSLVVQGYEQYF.

The chain couples TRBV30 to TRBJ2-3; 8 nucleotides agree with TRBD2. The CDR3 covers 13 residues. The V segment lost 4 bases and the J segment 5 bases; nucleotides outside the gene matches: 5. CDR1 is GTSNPN, CDR2 SVGIG, per germline (reference sequence). The DNA for the CDR3 is TGTGCCTGGAAACAAGCGGGGGTAGATACGCAGTATTTT. Translated, it gives CAWKQAGVDTQYF.

This chain joins TRBV5-4 and TRBJ2-1; perhaps TRBD1 as D (5 bases). V lost 2 bases and J 9 bases, leaving 12 bases between the germline ends. CDR3 size: 13 residues. Germline V gives CDR1 SGHNT, CDR2 YYREEE (reference sequence). DNA of the CDR3: TGTGCCAGCAGCTTTGTCAGGGTCCCTGAGCAGTTCTTC. Translated, it gives CASSFVRVPEQFF.

The chain is built from TRBV6-5 and TRBJ2-3; TRBD2 matches at 9 bases. After removal of 7 bases from V and 6 bases from J, the junction contained 11 bases not matched to a gene. CDR3 length: 15 residues. Germline CDR1 and CDR2: MNHEY and SVGAGI. The CDR3 nucleotides are TGTGCCAGCAAACCTGGGCATAGCGGGAGTGATACGCAGTATTTT. Amino acid sequence: CASKPGHSGSDTQYF.

V is TRBV5-4 and J is TRBJ1-2, with 12 bases matching TRBD1. J gave up 1 base and V 4 bases, and 5 bases lay outside the gene matches. This CDR3 contains 16 residues. CDR1 and CDR2 (germline): SGHNT, YYREEE (reference sequence). This CDR3 is CASSKGQGALNYGYTF. Written as DNA, the CDR3 is TGTGCCAGCAGCAAGGGACAGGGGGCGCTTAACTATGGCTACACCTTC.

This clone showed up just once. The chain recombines TRBV9 with TRBJ1-1; D is possibly TRBD1 (5 bases). Trimming took off 1 base at V and 5 bases at J, with 18 bases between the two ends. Germline loops: CDR1 SGDLS, CDR2 YYNGEE. The CDR3 has 16 amino acids. The CDR3 reads CASSVYQPQGRTEAFF. The CDR3 coding sequence is TGTGCCAGCAGCGTATACCAACCCCAGGGAAGGACTGAAGCTTTCTTT.

The chain employs TRBV28 and TRBJ2-7; 7 positions match TRBD2. Per the germline V gene, CDR1 is MDHEN and CDR2 is SYDVKM. The J segment lost 4 bases and the V segment lost 6 bases, leaving 9 bases of the junction unmatched. The CDR3 covers 14 residues. CDR3 in amino acids: CASSPRDYGYEQYF. For the CDR3, the DNA is TGTGCCAGCAGCCCCCGGGACTACGGTTACGAGCAGTACTTC.

The V gene is TRBV6-5, the J gene TRBJ2-5; perhaps TRBD1 as D (5 bases). The V gene lost 2 bases and the J gene lost 1 base, with 11 bases spanning the gap. CDR1 MNHEY and CDR2 SVGAGI come from the germline V gene. This CDR3 has 15 residues. CDR3 DNA sequence: TGTGCCAGCAGTTACGGTATAAGGGGCCAAGAGACCCAGTACTTC. It yields the protein CASSYGIRGQETQYF.

CDR3 in DNA: TGCGCCAGCAGCGTCACAGGGGGGCTGAACACTGAAGCTTTCTTT. It yields the protein CASSVTGGLNTEAFF. The chain employs TRBV5-1 and TRBJ1-1; 8 positions agree with TRBD1. Germline values: CDR1 SGHRS, CDR2 YFSETQ. This CDR3 is 15 amino acids long. The V and J ends lost 4 bases and 0 bases, in that order; junction bases with no gene match: 5.

The chain employs TRBV4-3 and TRBJ2-1, with D unresolved. The CDR3 runs 16 residues. V gave up 2 bases and J gave up 0 bases, with 11 bases separating them. The germline V gene encodes CDR1 LGHNA and CDR2 YSLEER. This CDR3 reads CASSQQANPSYNEQFF. The CDR3 region has the DNA TGCGCCAGCAGCCAACAAGCGAATCCCTCCTACAATGAGCAGTTCTTC.

The rearrangement joins TRBV6-5 to TRBJ2-5; TRBD2 might be the D (7 bases). The germline V and J ends were trimmed by 6 bases and 4 bases, with 15 bases remaining between them. Per the germline V gene, CDR1 is MNHEY and CDR2 is SVGAGI. The CDR3 length is 14 residues. CDR3 protein: CASSLGRGGETQYF. The CDR3, as DNA: TGTGCCAGCAGCCTGGGTAGGGGGGGAGAGACCCAGTACTTC.

V usage is TRBV29-1 and J usage is TRBJ1-4; no clear D. CDR3 size: 11 residues. CDR1 and CDR2 from the germline V gene are SQVTM and ANQGSEA. V was trimmed by 5 bases and J by 8 bases, leaving 9 bases between them. The CDR3 DNA sequence: TGCAGCGTTACTCTAAGAGAAAAACTGTTTTTT. Translated: CSVTLREKLFF.

The J gene is TRBJ2-7, the V gene TRBV3-1 (or the pseudogene TRBV3-2), with a possible D match to TRBD2 (5 bases). CDR3 length equals 13 residues. V dropped 3 bases and J dropped 6 bases, with 12 bases sitting between them. The V gene's germline CDR1 is LGHDT and CDR2 YNNKEL (reference sequence). The DNA of the CDR3 is TGTGCCAGCAGCCACGGTGGACTTTCCGAGCAGTACTTC. Amino acid sequence: CASSHGGLSEQYF.